The 13 T cell receptor beta chains in this list originate from one sample, sequenced in a study of blood T cell repertoires in COVID-19. Only in-frame clones appear in the TCRdb table, and some are missing; sequencing was by immunoSEQ multiplex PCR. The sample includes about 150,000 clones, 70% to 90% of them seen just once. The sequencing input was peripheral blood. The receptors here all came from a woman aged 55-70 years with COVID-19, enrolled during active disease.

The gene calls are TRBV19 and TRBJ1-1; a possible D gene is TRBD1 (5 bases). V was trimmed by 1 base and J by 8 bases, leaving 11 bases between them. The CDR3 has 13 amino acids. Looked up from germline, CDR1 is LNHDA and CDR2 is SQIVND (reference sequence). As DNA, the CDR3 is TGTGCCAGTAGTATAGCGAATAGGGGCGAAGCTTTCTTT. It codes for CASSIANRGEAFF. Complete variable domain (other parts from reference TRBV19 and TRBJ1-1): DGGITQSPKYLFRKEGQNVTLSCEQNLNHDAMYWYRQDPGQGLRLIYYSQIVNDFQKGDIAEGYSVSREKKESFPLTVTSAQKNPTAFYLCASSIANRGEAFFGQGTRLTVV.

This chain joins TRBV19 and TRBJ1-5; no firm D call. The germline CDR1 and CDR2 sequences are LNHDA and SQIVND (reference sequence). V lost 2 bases and J 10 bases, leaving 24 bases between the germline ends. CDR3 length: 17 residues. This CDR3 reads CASSITRETQLIFPQHF. CDR3 nucleotide sequence: TGTGCCAGTAGTATAACGAGGGAAACACAGTTAATCTTTCCCCAGCATTTT.

The V gene is TRBV4-1, the J gene TRBJ1-5; maybe TRBD1 (5 bases). This CDR3 is 14 amino acids long. V was pared by 1 base and J by 4 bases, with 8 bases between. CDR1 MGHRA and CDR2 YSYEKL come from the germline V gene. CDR3 sequence: CASSQARDNQPQHF. The CDR3 DNA follows: TGCGCCAGCAGCCAAGCCAGGGATAATCAGCCCCAGCATTTT.

The chain recombines TRBV5-5 with TRBJ1-5; 9 bases are shared with TRBD1. CDR1 and CDR2 from the germline V gene are SGHKS and YYEKEE (reference sequence). V was pared by 4 bases and J by 4 bases, with 9 bases of the junction left unmatched. The CDR3 runs to 16 residues. The CDR3 spells CASSPGQGSSNQPQHF. CDR3 in DNA: TGTGCCAGCAGCCCGGGACAGGGATCGTCAAATCAGCCCCAGCATTTT.

The rearrangement links TRBV19 to TRBJ1-2; TRBD1 matches 8 bases. Germline lookup yields CDR1 LNHDA and CDR2 SQIVND (reference sequence). V gave up 10 bases and J gave up 0 bases; unmatched junction bases: 4. The CDR3 runs to 13 residues. CDR3 DNA: TGTGCCACCGGGGACAGGCCTAACTATGGCTACACCTTC. It yields the protein CATGDRPNYGYTF.

V usage is TRBV5-4 and J usage is TRBJ1-2; D is ambiguous. Trimming removed 4 bases at V and 2 bases at J, with 12 bases between. This CDR3 region has 14 residues. The germline gives CDR1 SGHNT, CDR2 YYREEE (reference sequence). In DNA, the CDR3 is TGTGCCAGCAGCCGTGGAACAGAGAACTATGGCTACACCTTC. Amino acid sequence: CASSRGTENYGYTF.

This chain links TRBV19 with TRBJ2-7, with unresolved D. V lost 3 bases and J lost 7, with 7 bases in between. Germline V gene sequence: CDR1 LNHDA, CDR2 SQIVND (reference sequence). The CDR3 spans 11 residues. CDR3 residues: CASSISGEQYF. CDR3 nucleotides: TGTGCCAGTAGTATTTCCGGGGAGCAGTACTTC.

Written as DNA, the CDR3 is TGTGCCAGTAGTATCCGGGACACCAATCAGCCCCAGCATTTT. Its protein product is CASSIRDTNQPQHF. V gene TRBV19 combines with J gene TRBJ1-5; D is perhaps TRBD1 (6 bases). The CDR3 is 14 residues long. Trimming took off 3 bases at V and 3 bases at J, with 9 bases between the two ends. Germline V gene sequence: CDR1 LNHDA, CDR2 SQIVND (reference sequence).

J is TRBJ1-4 and V is TRBV2; a weak D match, TRBD1 (5 bases). Germline values: CDR1 SNHLY, CDR2 FYNNEI. The CDR3 contains 14 residues. V lost 6 bases and J lost 3, with 11 bases in between. The CDR3 loop reads CASRLDSSNEKLFF. The CDR3 DNA reads as TGTGCCAGCAGATTAGACAGCTCTAATGAAAAACTGTTTTTT.

This clone was seen ten or more times. The J gene is TRBJ2-1, the V gene TRBV19, with 8 positions matching TRBD1. The V gene end was trimmed by 7 bases and the J gene end by 8 bases; junction bases not matched to a gene: 22. CDR3 length equals 18 residues. Germline CDR1 is LNHDA and CDR2 is SQIVND (reference sequence). The DNA for the CDR3 is TGTGCCAGTACCGCACCTAGGGCGGTCCCAGGGGGCAGGGATGAGCAGTTCTTC. As protein: CASTAPRAVPGGRDEQFF.

V usage is TRBV10-2 and J usage is TRBJ1-5, with D uncertain. CDR1 and CDR2 (germline): WSHSY, SAAADI. CDR3 length: 12 amino acids. Trimming pared 4 bases from V and 5 bases from J, leaving 6 bases between. CDR3 DNA: TGCGCCAGCAGTGCGGCGGATCAGCCCCAGCATTTT. Its translation is CASSAADQPQHF.

V usage is TRBV7-9 and J usage is TRBJ2-3; 8 bases align to TRBD2. J gave up 5 bases and V 1 base, and 8 bases lay outside the gene matches. The CDR3 is made up of 16 amino acids. Germline-derived CDR1 and CDR2 are SEHNR and FQNEAQ (reference sequence). CDR3 sequence (DNA): TGTGCCAGCAGCTTAGATATGGGGACTAGGGGAGATACGCAGTATTTT. It specifies CASSLDMGTRGDTQYF.

This clone was counted a few times. The V gene is TRBV28, the J gene TRBJ1-2, with TRBD1 as a possible D gene (5 bases). The V and J ends lost 7 bases and 4 bases respectively, with 13 bases between them. Germline assignment: CDR1 MDHEN and CDR2 SYDVKM. This CDR3 is built from 13 residues. The CDR3, as DNA: TGTGCCAGCACCCAAGGAGGGGTCTATGGCTACACCTTC. Protein product: CASTQGGVYGYTF.